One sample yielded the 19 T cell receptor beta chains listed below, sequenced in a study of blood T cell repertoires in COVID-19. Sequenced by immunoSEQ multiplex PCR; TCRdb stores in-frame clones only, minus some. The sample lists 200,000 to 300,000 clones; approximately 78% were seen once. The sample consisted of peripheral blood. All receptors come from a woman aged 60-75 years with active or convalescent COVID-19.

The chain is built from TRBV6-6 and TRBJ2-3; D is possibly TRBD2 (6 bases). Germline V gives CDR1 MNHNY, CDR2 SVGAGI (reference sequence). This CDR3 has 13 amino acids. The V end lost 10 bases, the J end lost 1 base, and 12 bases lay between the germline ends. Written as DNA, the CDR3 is TGTGCCACTCGTGCTAGCGGCACAGATACGCAGTATTTT. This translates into CATRASGTDTQYF.

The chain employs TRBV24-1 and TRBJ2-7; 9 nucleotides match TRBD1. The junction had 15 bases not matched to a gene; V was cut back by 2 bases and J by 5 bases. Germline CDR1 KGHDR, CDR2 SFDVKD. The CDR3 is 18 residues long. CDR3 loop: CATSDSFPRGQGPHEQYF. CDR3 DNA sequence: TGTGCCACCAGTGATTCATTTCCACGGGGACAGGGTCCCCACGAGCAGTACTTC.

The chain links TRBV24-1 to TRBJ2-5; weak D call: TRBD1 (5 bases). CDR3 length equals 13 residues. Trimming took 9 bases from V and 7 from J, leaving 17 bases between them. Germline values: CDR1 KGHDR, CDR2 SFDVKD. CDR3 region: CATPRVLQGTQYF. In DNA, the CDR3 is TGTGCCACCCCCCGGGTCCTCCAGGGGACCCAGTACTTC.

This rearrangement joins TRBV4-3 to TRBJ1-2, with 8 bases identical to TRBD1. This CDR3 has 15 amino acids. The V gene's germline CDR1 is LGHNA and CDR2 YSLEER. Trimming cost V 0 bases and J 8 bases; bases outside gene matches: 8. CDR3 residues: CASSQDLGTGSGYTF. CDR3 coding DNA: TGCGCCAGCAGCCAAGATCTGGGGACAGGCTCCGGCTACACCTTC.

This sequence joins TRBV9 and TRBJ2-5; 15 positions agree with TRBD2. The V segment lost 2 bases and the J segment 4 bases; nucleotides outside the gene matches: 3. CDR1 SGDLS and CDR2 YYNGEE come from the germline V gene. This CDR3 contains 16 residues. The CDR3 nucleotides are TGTGCCAGCAGCGTTGGGACTAGCGGGGGGAGAGAGACCCAGTACTTC. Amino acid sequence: CASSVGTSGGRETQYF.

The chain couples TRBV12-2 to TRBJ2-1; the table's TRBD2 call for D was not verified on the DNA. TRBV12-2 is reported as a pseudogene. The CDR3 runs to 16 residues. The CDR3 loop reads CASRLGAGAYANEQFF. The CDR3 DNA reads TGTGCAAGTCGCTTAGGAGCGGGAGCTTACGCAAATGAGCAGTTCTTC.

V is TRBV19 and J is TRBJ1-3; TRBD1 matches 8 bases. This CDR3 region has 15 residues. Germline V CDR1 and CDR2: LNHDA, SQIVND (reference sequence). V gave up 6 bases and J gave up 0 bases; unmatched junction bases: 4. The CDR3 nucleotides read TGTGCCAGTAGCGACAGGGGCTCCTCTGGAAACACCATATATTTT. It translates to CASSDRGSSGNTIYF.

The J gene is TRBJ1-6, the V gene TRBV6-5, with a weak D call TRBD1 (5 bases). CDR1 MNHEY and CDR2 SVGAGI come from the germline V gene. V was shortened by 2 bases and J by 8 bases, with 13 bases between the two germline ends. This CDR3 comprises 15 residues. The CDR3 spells CASSYTGGLDSPLHF. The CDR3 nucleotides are TGTGCCAGCAGTTACACGGGGGGATTGGATTCACCCCTCCACTTT.

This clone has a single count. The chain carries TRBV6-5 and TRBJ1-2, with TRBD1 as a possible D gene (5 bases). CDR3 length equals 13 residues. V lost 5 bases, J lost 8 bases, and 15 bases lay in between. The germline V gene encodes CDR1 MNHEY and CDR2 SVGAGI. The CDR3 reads CASSNGHPEGYTF. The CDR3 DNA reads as TGTGCCAGCAGTAACGGACATCCTGAGGGCTACACCTTC.

The DNA of the CDR3 is TGTGCCAGCAGCGCAAGGACAGGAAGGAACACTGAAGCTTTCTTT. Translated, it gives CASSARTGRNTEAFF. The chain couples TRBV7-2 to TRBJ1-1; TRBD1 matches at 7 bases. The J segment lost 1 base and the V segment lost 5 bases, leaving 7 bases of the junction unmatched. Germline V CDR1 and CDR2: SGHTA, FQGNSA. CDR3 length: 15 residues.

The CDR3 nucleotides are TGTGCCAGCAGAGCACGACAGGGGGTAGGTCAGCCCCAGCATTTT. Its translation: CASRARQGVGQPQHF. The chain combines TRBV6-5 with TRBJ1-5; 9 bases line up with TRBD1. V lost 6 bases, J lost 6 bases, and 9 bases stayed unmatched. Germline CDR1 and CDR2: MNHEY and SVGAGI. The CDR3 runs 15 residues.

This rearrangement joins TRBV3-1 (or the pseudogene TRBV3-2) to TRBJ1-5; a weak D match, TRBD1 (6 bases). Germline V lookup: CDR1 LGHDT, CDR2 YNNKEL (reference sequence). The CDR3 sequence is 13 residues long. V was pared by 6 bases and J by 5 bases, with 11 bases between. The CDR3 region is CASRGGGDQPQHF. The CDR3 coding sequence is TGTGCCAGCAGAGGGGGAGGGGATCAGCCCCAGCATTTT.

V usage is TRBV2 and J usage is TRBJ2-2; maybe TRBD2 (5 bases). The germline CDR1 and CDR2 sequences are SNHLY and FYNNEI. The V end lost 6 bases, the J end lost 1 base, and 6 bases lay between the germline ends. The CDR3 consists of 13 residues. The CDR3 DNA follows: TGTGCCAGCAGCCGGGAGAACACCGGGGAGCTGTTTTTT. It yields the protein CASSRENTGELFF.

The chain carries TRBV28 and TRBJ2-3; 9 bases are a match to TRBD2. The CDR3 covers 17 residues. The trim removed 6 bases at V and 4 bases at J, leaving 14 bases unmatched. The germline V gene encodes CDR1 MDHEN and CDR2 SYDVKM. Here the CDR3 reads CASSRQGRGGVADTQYF. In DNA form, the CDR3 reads TGTGCCAGCAGCCGACAGGGCCGCGGGGGGGTGGCAGATACGCAGTATTTT.

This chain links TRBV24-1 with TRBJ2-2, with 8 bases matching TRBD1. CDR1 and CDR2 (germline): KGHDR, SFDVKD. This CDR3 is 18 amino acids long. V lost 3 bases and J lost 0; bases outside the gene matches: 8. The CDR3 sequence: CATSDTQDRGSNTGELFF. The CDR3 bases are TGTGCCACCAGTGATACGCAAGACAGGGGCTCGAACACCGGGGAGCTGTTTTTT.

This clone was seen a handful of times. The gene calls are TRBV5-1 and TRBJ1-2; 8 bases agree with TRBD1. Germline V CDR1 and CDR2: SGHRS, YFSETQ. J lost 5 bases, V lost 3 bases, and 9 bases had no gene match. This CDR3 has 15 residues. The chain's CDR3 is CASSSSTDRVYGYTF. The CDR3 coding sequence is TGCGCCAGCAGCTCCTCTACGGACAGGGTATATGGCTACACCTTC.

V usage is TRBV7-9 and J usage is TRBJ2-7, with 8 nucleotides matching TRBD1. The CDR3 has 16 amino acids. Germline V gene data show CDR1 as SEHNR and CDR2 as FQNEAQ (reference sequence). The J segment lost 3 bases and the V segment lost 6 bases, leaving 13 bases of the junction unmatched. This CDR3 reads CASSLGPAGGSYEQYF. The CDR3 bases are TGTGCCAGCAGTCTTGGCCCAGCAGGGGGCAGCTACGAGCAGTACTTC.

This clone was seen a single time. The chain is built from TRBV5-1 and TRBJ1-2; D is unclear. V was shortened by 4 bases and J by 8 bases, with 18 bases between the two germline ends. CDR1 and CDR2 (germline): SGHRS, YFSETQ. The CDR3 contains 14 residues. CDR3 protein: CASSPETGQWGYTF. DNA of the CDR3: TGCGCCAGCAGCCCCGAAACCGGTCAATGGGGCTACACCTTC.

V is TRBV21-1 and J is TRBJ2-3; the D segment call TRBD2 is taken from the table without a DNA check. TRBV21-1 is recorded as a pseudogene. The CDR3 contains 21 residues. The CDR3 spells CASSSSPGLAGSPPSTDTQYF. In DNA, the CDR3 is TGTGCCAGCAGCTCTTCCCCGGGACTAGCGGGGAGCCCACCTAGCACAGATACGCAGTATTTT.